By sample share, the clone carrying this TCR beta chain is medium-sized. Its matching antigen is unknown. In the study's own analysis: Researchers built a distant-metastasis classifier for papillary thyroid cancer that drew on CDR3 differences across clinicopathological groups. TCRdb re-called clones from the PCR reads using MiXCR. The V and J calls were determined by TCRdb, not by the authors. The repertoire includes about 4,000 clones, approximately 22% of them detected once, and 33% sits in the top ten. Each patient went into thyroid surgery without having received any treatment. Looked up from germline, CDR1 is DFQATT and CDR2 is SNEGSKA (reference sequence). V was pared by 3 bases and J by 5 bases, with 15 bases of the junction left unmatched. The CDR3 runs 18 residues. This sample stems from a study of metastatic and nonmetastatic thyroid tumors. As for the study in general: A comparison of repertoires was made across blood and tumor or nodule tissue from malignant and benign thyroid patients.

Findings and limits, study-wide: Malignant thyroid tumors reportedly exceeded benign nodules significantly in TCR beta diversity, with the difference appearing in blood and tumor.

The material sequenced was tumor tissue. The chain combines TRBV20-1 with TRBJ2-5, with 13 bases that match TRBD2. The TCR sequence derives from a male donor with papillary thyroid cancer or a benign thyroid nodule (not recorded which). Some clones in this sample may be carry-over from other donors' samples. The CDR3 region has the DNA TGCAGTGCTAGTCCCCACCTGACTAGCGGGAGGACCAGGGAGACCCAGTACTTC. Protein product: CSASPHLTSGRTRETQYF.